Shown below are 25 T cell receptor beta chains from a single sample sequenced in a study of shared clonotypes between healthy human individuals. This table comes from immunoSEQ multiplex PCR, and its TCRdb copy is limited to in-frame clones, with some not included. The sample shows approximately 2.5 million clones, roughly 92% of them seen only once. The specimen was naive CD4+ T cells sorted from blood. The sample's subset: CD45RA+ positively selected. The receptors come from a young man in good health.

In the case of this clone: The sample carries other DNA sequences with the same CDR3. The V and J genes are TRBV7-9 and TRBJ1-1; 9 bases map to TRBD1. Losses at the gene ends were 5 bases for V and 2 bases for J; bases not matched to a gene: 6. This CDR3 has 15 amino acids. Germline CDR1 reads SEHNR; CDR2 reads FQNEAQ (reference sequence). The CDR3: CASSPRQGGNTEAFF. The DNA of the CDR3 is TGTGCCAGCAGCCCCCGACAGGGGGGAAACACTGAAGCTTTCTTT.

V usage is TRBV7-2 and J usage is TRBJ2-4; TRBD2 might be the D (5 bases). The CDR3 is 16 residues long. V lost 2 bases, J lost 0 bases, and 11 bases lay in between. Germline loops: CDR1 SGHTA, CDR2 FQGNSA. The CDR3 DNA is TGTGCCAGCAGCTTACAACTAGGTCTAGCCAAAAACATTCAGTACTTC. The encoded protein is CASSLQLGLAKNIQYF. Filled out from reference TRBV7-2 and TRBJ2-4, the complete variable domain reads GAGVSQSPSNKVTEKGKDVELRCDPISGHTALYWYRQSLGQGLEFLIYFQGNSAPDKSGLPSDRFSAERTGGSVSTLTIQRTQQEDSAVYLCASSLQLGLAKNIQYFGAGTRLSVL.

The CDR3 bases are TGTGCCAGCAGTTTGGCCGGGACTAGCTCGCAAGAGACCCAGTACTTC. Protein product: CASSLAGTSSQETQYF. This chain links TRBV28 with TRBJ2-5; 9 nucleotides agree with TRBD2. V was pared by 3 bases and J by 2 bases, with 7 bases of the junction left unmatched. This CDR3 region has 16 residues. The germline CDR1 and CDR2 sequences are MDHEN and SYDVKM.

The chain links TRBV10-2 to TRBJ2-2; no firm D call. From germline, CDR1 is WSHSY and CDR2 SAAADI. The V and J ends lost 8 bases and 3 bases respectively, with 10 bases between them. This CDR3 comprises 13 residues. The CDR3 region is CASCFRDTGELFF. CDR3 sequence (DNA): TGCGCCAGCTGTTTTCGGGACACCGGGGAGCTGTTTTTT.

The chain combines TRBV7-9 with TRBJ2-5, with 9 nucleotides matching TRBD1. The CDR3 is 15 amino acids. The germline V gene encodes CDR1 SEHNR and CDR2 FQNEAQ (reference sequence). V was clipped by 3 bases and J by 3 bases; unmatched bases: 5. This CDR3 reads CASSFRGTGKETQYF. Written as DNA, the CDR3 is TGTGCCAGCAGCTTTAGGGGGACAGGGAAAGAGACCCAGTACTTC.

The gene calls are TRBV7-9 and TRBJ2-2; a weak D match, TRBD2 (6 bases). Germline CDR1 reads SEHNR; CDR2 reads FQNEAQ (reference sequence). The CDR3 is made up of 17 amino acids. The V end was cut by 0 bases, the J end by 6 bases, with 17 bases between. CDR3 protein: CASSLAPGTLAAGELFF. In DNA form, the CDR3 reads TGTGCCAGCAGCTTAGCCCCGGGGACCTTAGCGGCCGGGGAGCTGTTTTTT. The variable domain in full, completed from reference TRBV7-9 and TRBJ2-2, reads DTGVSQNPRHKITKRGQNVTFRCDPISEHNRLYWYRQTLGQGPEFLTYFQNEAQLEKSRLLSDRFSAERPKGSFSTLEIQRTEQGDSAMYLCASSLAPGTLAAGELFFGEGSRLTVL.

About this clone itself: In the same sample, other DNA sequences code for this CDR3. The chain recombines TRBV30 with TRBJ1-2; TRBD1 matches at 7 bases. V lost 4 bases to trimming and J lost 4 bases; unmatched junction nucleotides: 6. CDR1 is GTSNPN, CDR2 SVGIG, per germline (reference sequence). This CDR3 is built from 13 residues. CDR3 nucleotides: TGTGCCTGGACACCGGGACAGAGCTATGGCTACACCTTC. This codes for CAWTPGQSYGYTF.

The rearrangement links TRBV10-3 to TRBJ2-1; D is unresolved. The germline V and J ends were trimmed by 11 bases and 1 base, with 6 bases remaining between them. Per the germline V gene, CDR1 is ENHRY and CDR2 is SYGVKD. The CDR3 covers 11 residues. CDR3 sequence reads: CAGRSYNEQFF. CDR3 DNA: TGTGCCGGGCGATCCTACAATGAGCAGTTCTTC.

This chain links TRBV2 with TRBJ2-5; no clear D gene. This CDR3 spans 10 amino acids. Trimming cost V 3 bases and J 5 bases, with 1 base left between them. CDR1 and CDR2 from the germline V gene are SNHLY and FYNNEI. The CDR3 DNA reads TGTGCCAGCAGTGATGAGACCCAGTACTTC. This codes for CASSDETQYF.

The CDR3 loop is CASSFYRGETEAFF. The CDR3 nucleotides read TGTGCCAGCAGCTTCTACAGGGGGGAGACTGAAGCTTTCTTT. This chain links TRBV7-8 with TRBJ1-1; 8 bases align to TRBD1. The CDR3 has 14 residues. Germline V lookup: CDR1 SGHVS, CDR2 FQNEAQ. Trimming cost V 3 bases and J 5 bases; bases outside gene matches: 5.

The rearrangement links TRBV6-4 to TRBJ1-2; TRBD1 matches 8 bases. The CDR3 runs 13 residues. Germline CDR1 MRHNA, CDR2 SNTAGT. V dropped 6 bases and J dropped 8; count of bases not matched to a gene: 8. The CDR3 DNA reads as TGTGCCAGCAGGAGGGGACAGGACGACGGCTACACCTTC. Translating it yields CASRRGQDDGYTF.

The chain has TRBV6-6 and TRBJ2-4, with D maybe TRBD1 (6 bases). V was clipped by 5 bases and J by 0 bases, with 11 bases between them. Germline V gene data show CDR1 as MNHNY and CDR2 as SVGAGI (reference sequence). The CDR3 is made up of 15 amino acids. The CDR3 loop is CASSPDRTAKNIQYF. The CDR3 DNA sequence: TGTGCCAGCAGTCCCGACAGGACAGCCAAAAACATTCAGTACTTC.

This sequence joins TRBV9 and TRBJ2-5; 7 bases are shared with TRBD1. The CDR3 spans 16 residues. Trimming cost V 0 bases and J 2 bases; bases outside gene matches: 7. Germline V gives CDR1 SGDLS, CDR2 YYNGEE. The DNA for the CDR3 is TGTGCCAGCAGCGTAGCTACTTCCAGGGGGCAAGAGACCCAGTACTTC. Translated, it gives CASSVATSRGQETQYF.

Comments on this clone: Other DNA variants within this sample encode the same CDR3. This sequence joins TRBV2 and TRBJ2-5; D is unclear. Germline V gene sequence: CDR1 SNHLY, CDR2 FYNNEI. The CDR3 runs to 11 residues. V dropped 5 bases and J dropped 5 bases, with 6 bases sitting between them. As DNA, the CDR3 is TGTGCCAGCAGTCTAGGGGAGACCCAGTACTTC. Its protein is CASSLGETQYF.

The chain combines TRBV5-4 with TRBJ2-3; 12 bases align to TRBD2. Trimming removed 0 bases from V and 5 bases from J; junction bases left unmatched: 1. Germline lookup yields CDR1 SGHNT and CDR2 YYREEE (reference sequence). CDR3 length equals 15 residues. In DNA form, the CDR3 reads TGTGCCAGCAGCTTGGTACTAGCGGGGGGAGATACGCAGTATTTT. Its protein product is CASSLVLAGGDTQYF.

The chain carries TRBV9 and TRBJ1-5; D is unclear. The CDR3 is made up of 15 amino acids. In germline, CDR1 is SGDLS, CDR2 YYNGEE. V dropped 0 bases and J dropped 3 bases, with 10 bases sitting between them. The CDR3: CASSVGITDNQPQHF. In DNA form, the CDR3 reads TGTGCCAGCAGCGTAGGAATCACGGACAATCAGCCCCAGCATTTT. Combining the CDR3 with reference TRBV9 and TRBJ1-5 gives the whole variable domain DSGVTQTPKHLITATGQRVTLRCSPRSGDLSVYWYQQSLDQGLQFLIQYYNGEERAKGNILERFSAQQFPDLHSELNLSSLELGDSALYFCASSVGITDNQPQHFGDGTRLSIL.

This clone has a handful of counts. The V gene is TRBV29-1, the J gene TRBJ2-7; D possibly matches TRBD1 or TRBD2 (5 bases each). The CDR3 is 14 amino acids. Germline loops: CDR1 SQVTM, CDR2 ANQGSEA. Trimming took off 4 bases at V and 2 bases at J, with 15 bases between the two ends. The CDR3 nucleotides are TGCAGCGTTGCCTCCGCAGGGACCACCTACGAGCAGTACTTC. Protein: CSVASAGTTYEQYF.

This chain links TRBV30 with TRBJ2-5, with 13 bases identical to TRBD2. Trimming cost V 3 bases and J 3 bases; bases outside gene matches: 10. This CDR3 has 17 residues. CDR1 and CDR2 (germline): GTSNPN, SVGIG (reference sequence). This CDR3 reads CAWSHSGLAGLEETQYF. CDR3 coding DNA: TGTGCCTGGAGCCACTCGGGACTAGCGGGATTAGAAGAGACCCAGTACTTC.

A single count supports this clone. The CDR3 nucleotides read TGTGCCTGGATTTCCGGGACAGGGCCCGGGGAGCTGTTTTTT. Protein: CAWISGTGPGELFF. This rearrangement joins TRBV30 to TRBJ2-2; 9 bases align to TRBD1. V dropped 4 bases and J dropped 6; count of bases not matched to a gene: 6. This CDR3 region has 14 residues. Per germline, CDR1 GTSNPN and CDR2 SVGIG (reference sequence).

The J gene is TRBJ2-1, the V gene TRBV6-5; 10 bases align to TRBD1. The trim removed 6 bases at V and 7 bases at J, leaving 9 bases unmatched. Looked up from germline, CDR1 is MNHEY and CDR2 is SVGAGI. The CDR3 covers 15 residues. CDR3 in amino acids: CASRVDRGPYNEQFF. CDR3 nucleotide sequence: TGTGCCAGCAGGGTTGACAGGGGGCCTTATAATGAGCAGTTCTTC.

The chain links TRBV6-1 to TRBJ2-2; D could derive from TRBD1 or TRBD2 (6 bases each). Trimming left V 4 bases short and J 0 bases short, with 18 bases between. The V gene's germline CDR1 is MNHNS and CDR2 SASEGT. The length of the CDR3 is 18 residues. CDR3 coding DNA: TGTGCCAGCAGTGGTCCTGCTGGGGGGCCCGCGAACACCGGGGAGCTGTTTTTT. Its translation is CASSGPAGGPANTGELFF.

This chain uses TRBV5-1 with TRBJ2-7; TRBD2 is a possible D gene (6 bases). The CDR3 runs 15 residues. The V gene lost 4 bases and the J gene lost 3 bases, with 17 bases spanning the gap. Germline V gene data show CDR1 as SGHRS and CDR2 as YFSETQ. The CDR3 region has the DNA TGCGCCAGCAGCCCCGGGACTCTATCCTTCTACGAGCAGTACTTC. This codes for CASSPGTLSFYEQYF.

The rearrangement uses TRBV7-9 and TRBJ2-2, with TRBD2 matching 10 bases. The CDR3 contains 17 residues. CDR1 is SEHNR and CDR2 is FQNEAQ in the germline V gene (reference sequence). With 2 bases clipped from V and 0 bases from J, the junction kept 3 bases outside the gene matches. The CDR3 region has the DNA TGTGCCAGCAGCTTAACTAGCGGGATTACGAACACCGGGGAGCTGTTTTTT. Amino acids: CASSLTSGITNTGELFF.

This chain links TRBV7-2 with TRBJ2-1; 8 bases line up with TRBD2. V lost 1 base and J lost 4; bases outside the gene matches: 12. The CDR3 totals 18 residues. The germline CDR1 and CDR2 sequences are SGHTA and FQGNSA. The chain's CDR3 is CASSLVPQGAGAYNEQFF. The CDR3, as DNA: TGTGCCAGCAGCTTAGTCCCACAGGGAGCGGGAGCTTACAATGAGCAGTTCTTC.

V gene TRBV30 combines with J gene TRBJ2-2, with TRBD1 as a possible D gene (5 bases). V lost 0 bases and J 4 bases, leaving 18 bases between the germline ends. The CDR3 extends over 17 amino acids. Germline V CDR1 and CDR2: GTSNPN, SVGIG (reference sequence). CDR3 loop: CAWSVLSPGIGTGELFF. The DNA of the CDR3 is TGTGCCTGGAGTGTACTCAGTCCAGGGATTGGCACCGGGGAGCTGTTTTTT.